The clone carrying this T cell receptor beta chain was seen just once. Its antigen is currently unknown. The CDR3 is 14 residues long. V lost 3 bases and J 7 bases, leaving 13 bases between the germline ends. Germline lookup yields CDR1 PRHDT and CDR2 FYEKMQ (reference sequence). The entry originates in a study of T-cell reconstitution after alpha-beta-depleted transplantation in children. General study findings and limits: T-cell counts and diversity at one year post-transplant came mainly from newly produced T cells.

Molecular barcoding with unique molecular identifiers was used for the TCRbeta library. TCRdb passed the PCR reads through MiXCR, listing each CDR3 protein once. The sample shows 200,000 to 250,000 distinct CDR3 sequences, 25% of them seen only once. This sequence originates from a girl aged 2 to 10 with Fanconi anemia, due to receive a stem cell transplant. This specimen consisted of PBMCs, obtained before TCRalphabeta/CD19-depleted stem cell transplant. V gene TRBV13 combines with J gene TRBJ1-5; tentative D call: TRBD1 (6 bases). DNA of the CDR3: TGTGCCAGCAGCTTTAGGGGGGCAGGGCAGCCCCAGCATTTT. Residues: CASSFRGAGQPQHF.